This T cell receptor beta chain is from a study of spatial heterogeneity in lung cancer. CDR1 and CDR2 from the germline V gene are SGHTA and FQGNSA. The J segment lost 5 bases and the V segment lost 3 bases, leaving 6 bases of the junction unmatched. The CDR3 contains 15 residues. The presence of a unique molecular identifier marked each TCR cDNA molecule. MiXCR, applied by TCRdb to the 5' RACE reads, yields one record per CDR3 protein. Here the sample spans about 44,000 distinct CDR3 sequences, around 13% being singletons. Time point described: sample taken at primary tumor resection. Whole RNA, which was extracted from tumor, nontumor lung tissue or frozen PBMC, was sequenced without any cell sorting.

This receptor was identified in a male donor with early-stage non-small cell lung cancer. This sample comprised PBMCs, obtained at surgery. The chain has TRBV7-2 and TRBJ2-1, with 8 bases aligning to TRBD2. The CDR3 coding sequence is TGTGCCAGCAGCTTCGGGACTAGGACAAACAATGAGCAGTTCTTC. It translates to CASSFGTRTNNEQFF.